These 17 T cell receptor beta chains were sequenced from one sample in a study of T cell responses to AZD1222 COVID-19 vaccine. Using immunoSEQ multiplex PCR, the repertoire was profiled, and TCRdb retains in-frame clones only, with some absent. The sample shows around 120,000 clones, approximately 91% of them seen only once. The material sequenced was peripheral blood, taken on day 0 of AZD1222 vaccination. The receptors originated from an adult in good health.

The CDR3 loop reads CASSVSGSGNTIYF. The CDR3 nucleotides read TGTGCCAGCAGCGTGTCAGGATCTGGAAACACCATATATTTT. The chain carries TRBV7-9 and TRBJ1-3; D ambiguous. V dropped 5 bases and J dropped 1 base, with 9 bases sitting between them. The CDR3 sequence is 14 residues long. Looked up from germline, CDR1 is SEHNR and CDR2 is FQNEAQ (reference sequence).

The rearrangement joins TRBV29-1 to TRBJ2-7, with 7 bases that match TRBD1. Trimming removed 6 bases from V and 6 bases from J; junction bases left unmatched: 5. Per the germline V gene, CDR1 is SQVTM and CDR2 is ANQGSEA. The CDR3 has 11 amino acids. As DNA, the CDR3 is TGCAGCGTGGCCACAGGGGCCGAGCAGTACTTC. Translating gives CSVATGAEQYF.

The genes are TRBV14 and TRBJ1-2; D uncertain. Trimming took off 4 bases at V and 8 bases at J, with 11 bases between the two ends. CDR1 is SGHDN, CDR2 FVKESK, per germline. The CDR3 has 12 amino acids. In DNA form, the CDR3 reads TGTGCCAGCAGCCCCGAACGCGGCGGCTACACCTTC. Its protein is CASSPERGGYTF.

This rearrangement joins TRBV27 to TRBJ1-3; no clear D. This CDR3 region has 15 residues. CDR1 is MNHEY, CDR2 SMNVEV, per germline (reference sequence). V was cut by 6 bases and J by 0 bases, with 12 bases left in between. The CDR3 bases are TGTGCCAGCAGCCTAGACTTTAGCTCTGGAAACACCATATATTTT. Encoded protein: CASSLDFSSGNTIYF.

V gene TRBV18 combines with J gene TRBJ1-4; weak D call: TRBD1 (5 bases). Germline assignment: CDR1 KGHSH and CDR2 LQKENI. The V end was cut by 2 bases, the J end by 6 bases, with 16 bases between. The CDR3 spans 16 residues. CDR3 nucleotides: TGTGCCAGCTCACCAGGCGCGCCAGTGGGGCATGAAAAACTGTTTTTT. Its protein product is CASSPGAPVGHEKLFF.

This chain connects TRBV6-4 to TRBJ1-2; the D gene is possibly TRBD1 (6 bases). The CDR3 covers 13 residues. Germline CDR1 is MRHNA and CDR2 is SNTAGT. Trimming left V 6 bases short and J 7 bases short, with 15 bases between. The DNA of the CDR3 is TGTGCCAGCAGCCCAGGGGAAGGTCTTGGCTACACCTTC. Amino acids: CASSPGEGLGYTF.

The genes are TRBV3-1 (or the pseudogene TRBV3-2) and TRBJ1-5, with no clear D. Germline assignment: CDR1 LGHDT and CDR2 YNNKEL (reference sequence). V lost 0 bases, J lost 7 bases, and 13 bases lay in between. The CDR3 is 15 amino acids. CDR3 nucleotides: TGTGCCAGCAGCCAAGATTTAACAGAAGGCCAGCCCCAGCATTTT. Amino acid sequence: CASSQDLTEGQPQHF.

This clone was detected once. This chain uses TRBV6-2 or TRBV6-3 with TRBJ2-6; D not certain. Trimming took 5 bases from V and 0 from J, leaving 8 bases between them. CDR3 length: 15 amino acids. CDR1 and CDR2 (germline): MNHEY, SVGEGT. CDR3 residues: CASSTPHSGANVLTF. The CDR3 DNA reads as TGTGCCAGCAGTACGCCTCACTCTGGGGCCAACGTCCTGACTTTC.

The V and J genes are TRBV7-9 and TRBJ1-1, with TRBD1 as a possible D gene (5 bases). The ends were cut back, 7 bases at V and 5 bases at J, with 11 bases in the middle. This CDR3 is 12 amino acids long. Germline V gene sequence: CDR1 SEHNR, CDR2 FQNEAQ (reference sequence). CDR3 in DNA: TGTGCCAGCACTGGGGCCGCGACTGAAGCTTTCTTT. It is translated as CASTGAATEAFF.

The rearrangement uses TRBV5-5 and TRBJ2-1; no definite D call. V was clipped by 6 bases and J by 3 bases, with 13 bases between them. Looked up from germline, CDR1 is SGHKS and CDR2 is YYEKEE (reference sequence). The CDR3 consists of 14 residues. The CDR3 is CASNPQISYNEQFF. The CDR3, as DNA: TGTGCCAGCAACCCCCAAATCAGCTACAATGAGCAGTTCTTC.

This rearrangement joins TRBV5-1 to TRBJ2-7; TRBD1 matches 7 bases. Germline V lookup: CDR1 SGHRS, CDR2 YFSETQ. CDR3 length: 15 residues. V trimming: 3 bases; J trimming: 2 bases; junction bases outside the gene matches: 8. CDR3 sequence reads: CASSSGQVPTYEQYF. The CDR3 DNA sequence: TGCGCCAGCAGCTCCGGACAGGTTCCAACCTACGAGCAGTACTTC.

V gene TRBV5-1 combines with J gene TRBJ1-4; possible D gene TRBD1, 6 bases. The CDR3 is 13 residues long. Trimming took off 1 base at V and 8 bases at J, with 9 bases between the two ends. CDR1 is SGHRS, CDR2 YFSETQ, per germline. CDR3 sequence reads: CASSLRTDEKLFF. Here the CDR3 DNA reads TGCGCCAGCAGCTTGCGGACAGACGAAAAACTGTTTTTT.

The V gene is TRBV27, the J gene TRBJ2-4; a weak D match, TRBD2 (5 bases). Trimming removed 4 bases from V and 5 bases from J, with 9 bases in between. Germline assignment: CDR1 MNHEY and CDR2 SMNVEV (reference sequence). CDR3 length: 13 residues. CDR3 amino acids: CASSSHGENIQYF. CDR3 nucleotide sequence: TGTGCCAGCAGTTCCCACGGGGAAAACATTCAGTACTTC.

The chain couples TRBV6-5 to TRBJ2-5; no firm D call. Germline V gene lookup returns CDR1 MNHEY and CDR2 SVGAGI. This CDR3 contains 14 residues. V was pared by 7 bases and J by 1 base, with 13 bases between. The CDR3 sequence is CASTSPLTQETQYF. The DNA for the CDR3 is TGTGCCAGCACCAGCCCCCTTACCCAAGAGACCCAGTACTTC.

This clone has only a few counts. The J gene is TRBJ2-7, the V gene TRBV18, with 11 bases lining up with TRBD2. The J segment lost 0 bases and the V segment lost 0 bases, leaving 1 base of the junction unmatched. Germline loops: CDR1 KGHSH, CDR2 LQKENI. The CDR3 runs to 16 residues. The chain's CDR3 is CASSPPTSGGSYEQYF. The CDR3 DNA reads TGTGCCAGCTCACCACCAACTAGCGGGGGCTCCTACGAGCAGTACTTC. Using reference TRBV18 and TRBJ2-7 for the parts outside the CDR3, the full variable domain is NAGVMQNPRHLVRRRGQEARLRCSPMKGHSHVYWYRQLPEEGLKFMVYLQKENIIDESGMPKERFSAEFPKEGPSILRIQQVVRGDSAAYFCASSPPTSGGSYEQYFGPGTRLTVT.

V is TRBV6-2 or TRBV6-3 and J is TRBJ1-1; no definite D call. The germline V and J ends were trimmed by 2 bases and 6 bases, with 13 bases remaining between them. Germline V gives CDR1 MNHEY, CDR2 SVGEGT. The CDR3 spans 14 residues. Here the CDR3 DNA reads TGTGCCAGCAGTTACAACATCGGACGGCCTGAAGCTTTCTTT. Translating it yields CASSYNIGRPEAFF.

CDR3 DNA: TGTGCCAGCAGCTTAACAGCGGGAGGGGATACGCAGTATTTT. Its protein is CASSLTAGGDTQYF. The chain carries TRBV7-2 and TRBJ2-3; 10 bases agree with TRBD2. The length of the CDR3 is 14 residues. J lost 6 bases, V lost 2 bases, and 2 bases had no gene match. The germline CDR1 and CDR2 sequences are SGHTA and FQGNSA.